This TCR beta chain was retrieved from a study of T cells in Graves' hyperthyroidism and ophthalmopathy. Study results and limitations: A model using 13 V-J features told ophthalmopathy apart from stable hyperthyroidism. Blood also contained most expanded thyroid clonotypes above 0.001.

The study left out patients who had uncontrolled infection, other autoimmune disease, pregnancy or lactation. The PBMCs studied were ones that came from 8.5 to 10 ml fresh peripheral blood. RNA transcripts served as the template for amplifying TCR beta CDR3 regions. Using the HTBI primer set, a first-round RT-PCR was run on the TCR CDR3. TCRdb independently ran MiXCR on the multiplex PCR reads; one entry per CDR3 protein. The table has 500,000 or so distinct CDR3 sequences, under 20% seen once. This clonotype was observed a few times. What it binds is unknown. Sequenced input: blood. The TCR originated in a woman under 30 with Graves' ophthalmopathy.

The CDR3 spells CASRTPGRGGDGYTF. In DNA form, the CDR3 reads TGCGCCAGCAGAACCCCGGGCAGGGGAGGAGATGGCTACACCTTC. The rearrangement joins TRBV5-1 to TRBJ1-2, with D maybe TRBD1 (6 bases). The CDR3 contains 15 residues. Germline CDR1 and CDR2: SGHRS and YFSETQ. V was shortened by 5 bases and J by 6 bases, with 20 bases between the two germline ends.